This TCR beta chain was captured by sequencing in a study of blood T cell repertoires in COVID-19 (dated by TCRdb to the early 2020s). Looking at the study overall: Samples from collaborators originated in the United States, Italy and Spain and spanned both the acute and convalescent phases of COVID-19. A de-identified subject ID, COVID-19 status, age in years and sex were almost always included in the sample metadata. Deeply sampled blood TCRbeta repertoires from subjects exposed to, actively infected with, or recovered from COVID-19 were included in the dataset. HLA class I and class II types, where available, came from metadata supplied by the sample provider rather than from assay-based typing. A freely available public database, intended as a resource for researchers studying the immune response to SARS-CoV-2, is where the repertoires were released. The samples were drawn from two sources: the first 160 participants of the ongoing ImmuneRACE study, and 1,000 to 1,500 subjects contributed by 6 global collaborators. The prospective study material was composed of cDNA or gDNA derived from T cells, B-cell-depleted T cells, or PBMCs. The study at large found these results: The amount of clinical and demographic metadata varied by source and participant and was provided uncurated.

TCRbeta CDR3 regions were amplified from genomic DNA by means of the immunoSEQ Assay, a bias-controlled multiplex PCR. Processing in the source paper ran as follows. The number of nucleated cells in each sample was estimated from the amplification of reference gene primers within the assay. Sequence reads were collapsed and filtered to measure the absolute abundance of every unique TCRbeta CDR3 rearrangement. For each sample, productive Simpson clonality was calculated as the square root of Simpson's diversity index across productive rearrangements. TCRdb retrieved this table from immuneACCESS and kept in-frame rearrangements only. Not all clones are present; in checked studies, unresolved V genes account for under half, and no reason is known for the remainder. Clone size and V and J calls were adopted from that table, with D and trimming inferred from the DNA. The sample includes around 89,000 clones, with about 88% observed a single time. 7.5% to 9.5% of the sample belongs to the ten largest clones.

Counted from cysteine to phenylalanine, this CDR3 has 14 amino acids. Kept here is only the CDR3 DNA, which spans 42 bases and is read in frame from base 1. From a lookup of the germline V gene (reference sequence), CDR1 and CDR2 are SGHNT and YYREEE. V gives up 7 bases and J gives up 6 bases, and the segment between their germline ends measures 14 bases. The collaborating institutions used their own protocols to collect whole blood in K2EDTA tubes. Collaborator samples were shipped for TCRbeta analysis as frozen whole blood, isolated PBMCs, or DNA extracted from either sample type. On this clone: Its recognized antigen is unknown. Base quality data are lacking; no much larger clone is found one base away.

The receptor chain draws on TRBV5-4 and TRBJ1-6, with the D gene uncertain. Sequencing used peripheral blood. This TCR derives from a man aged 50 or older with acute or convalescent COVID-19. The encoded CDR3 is CASRPDGSNSPLHF. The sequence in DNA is TGTGCCAGCCGACCCGACGGGAGTAATTCACCCCTCCACTTT.